This T cell receptor beta chain was retrieved from a study of Ad26.COV2.S vaccination and SARS-CoV-2 variants (dated by TCRdb to the early 2020s). At the level of the whole study: Vaccine-arm donors came from COV1001, a multicentre, randomized, double-blind, placebo-controlled phase I-IIa trial of Ad26.COV2.S in healthy adults. The specificity and breadth of SARS-CoV-2-reactive T cell receptors after Ad26.COV2.S vaccination were assessed by TCRbeta repertoire sequencing. Ad26.COV2.S was administered intramuscularly at 5 x 10^10 or 1 x 10^11 viral particles, either as a single shot or as two shots given 56 days apart. The TCR-sequenced set comprised approximately 32 samples: 19 Ad26.COV2.S vaccine recipients, 5 placebo recipients and 8 SARS-CoV-2 convalescent individuals. Participants in the trial were split at random into five groups of five each, receiving low-dose or high-dose Ad26.COV2.S once or twice, or else placebo on both occasions. Investigators remained blinded to trial group allocation during experiments and outcome assessment.

Sample treatment or condition, as interpreted from the label and publication: approximately 18 received Ad26.COV2.S at low or high dose, single or two shots; about five received placebo; per-sample allocation not given. For vaccine and placebo recipients, repertoires were sequenced using samples collected on day 63 after the first injection. Cohort 1b enrolled 25 to 30 adults aged 18-55 years at a single site in Boston, USA, between 29 July and 7 August 2020. As a vaccine, Ad26.COV2.S was a replication-incompetent adenovirus type 26 vector that expressed a prefusion-stabilized SARS-CoV-2 spike protein derived from the original Wuhan strain. TCRbeta CDR3 regions were sequenced with the immunoSEQ Assay. After extraction, genomic DNA underwent amplification by bias-controlled multiplex PCR, followed by high-throughput sequencing. On the authors' methods: To quantify the absolute abundance of every unique TCRbeta CDR3 region, sequences were collapsed and filtered. T cell fraction was estimated by normalization of TCRbeta template counts to usable DNA, with usable DNA being measured through amplification of reference genes present in all nucleated cells. Repertoire TCRs were annotated as SARS-CoV-2-specific when V gene, CDR3 amino acid sequence and J gene were exactly matched to a known reactive TCR set. The reference SARS-CoV-2 TCR set was derived from MIRA and filtered for enrichment in COVID-19-positive ImmuneCODE repertoires, a step that removed public or cross-reactive TCRs. Using the MIRA antigens, annotated TCRs were further analysed by specific ORF or by position within an ORF. Breadth was defined as annotated unique rearrangements over total unique productive rearrangements; depth was the summed frequency of those rearrangements. Group comparisons of TCR breadth used two-sided Wilcoxon rank-sum tests. TCRdb stores this immuneACCESS table with in-frame sequences only. Part of the clones is absent; in the studies checked, under half of the shortfall reflects unresolved V genes, and no reason is known for the rest. V, J and clone size are those of that table, while D and trimming were read from the DNA. The table for this sample lists fewer than 500,000 clones; 80% to 90% of them were counted only once. Of the sample, about 2.4% is held by the ten largest clones.

For CDR1 and CDR2, the germline V gene lists MNHEY and SVGEGT. The CDR3, cysteine through phenylalanine, is 17 amino acids long. The kept DNA is CDR3 alone, 51 bases in frame from the first base. The germline V end is reduced by 2 bases and the J end by 7 bases; junction bases left unmatched: 14. On the study overall, not on this receptor specifically: Vaccine and placebo recipients had similar non-spike TCR breadth, a finding consistent with the vaccine containing only spike. Spike-specific TCR breadth was higher in Ad26.COV2.S recipients than in placebo recipients (P = 0.0014). After vaccination, spike-specific CD8+ and CD4+ T cell responses were reported to show substantial breadth. It was noted by the authors that total T cell responses may have been underestimated by the TCR breadth and depth analyses. The study was not powered to compare responses between vaccine doses or regimens.

Points on this clone: It lacks a known antigen. No much larger clone is present one base from it, and per-base qualities are unavailable.

The clonotype originates from a person aged 18-60 years who received the Ad26.COV2.S COVID-19 vaccine or a placebo. This sequence uses TRBV6-2 or TRBV6-3 and TRBJ2-3; 8 of the junction bases match TRBD2. The input for sequencing was peripheral blood, taken in a trial of Ad26.COV2.S vaccine versus placebo. The DNA is TGTGCCAGCAGTTACCCCCTCGGCGGGGGGACCCTTCATACGCAGTATTTT. Its protein product is CASSYPLGGGTLHTQYF.